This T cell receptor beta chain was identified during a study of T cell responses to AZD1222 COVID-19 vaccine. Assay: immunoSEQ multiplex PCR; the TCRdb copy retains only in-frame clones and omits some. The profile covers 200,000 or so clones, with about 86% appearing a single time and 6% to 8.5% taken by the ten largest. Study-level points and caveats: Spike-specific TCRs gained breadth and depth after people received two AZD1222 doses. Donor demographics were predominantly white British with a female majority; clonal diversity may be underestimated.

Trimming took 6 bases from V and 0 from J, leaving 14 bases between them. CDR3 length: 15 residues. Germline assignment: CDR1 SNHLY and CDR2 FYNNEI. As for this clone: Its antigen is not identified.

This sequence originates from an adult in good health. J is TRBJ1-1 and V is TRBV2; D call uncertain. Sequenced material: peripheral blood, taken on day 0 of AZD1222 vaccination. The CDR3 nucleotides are TGTGCCAGCAGGGAACGCGGTTCGATGAACACTGAAGCTTTCTTT. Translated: CASRERGSMNTEAFF.